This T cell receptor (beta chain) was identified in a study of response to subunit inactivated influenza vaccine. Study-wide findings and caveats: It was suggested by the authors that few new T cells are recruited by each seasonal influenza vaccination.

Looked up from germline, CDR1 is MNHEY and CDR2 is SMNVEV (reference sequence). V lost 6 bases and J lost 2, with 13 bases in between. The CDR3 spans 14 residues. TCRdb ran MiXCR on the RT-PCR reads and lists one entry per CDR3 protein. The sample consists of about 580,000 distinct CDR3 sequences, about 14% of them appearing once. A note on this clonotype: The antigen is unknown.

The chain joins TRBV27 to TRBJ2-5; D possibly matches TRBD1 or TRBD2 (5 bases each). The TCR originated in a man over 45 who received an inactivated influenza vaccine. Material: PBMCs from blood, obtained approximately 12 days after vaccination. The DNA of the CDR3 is TGTGCCAGCAGACCGCTGGGGGAACAAGAGACCCAGTACTTC. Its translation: CASRPLGEQETQYF.